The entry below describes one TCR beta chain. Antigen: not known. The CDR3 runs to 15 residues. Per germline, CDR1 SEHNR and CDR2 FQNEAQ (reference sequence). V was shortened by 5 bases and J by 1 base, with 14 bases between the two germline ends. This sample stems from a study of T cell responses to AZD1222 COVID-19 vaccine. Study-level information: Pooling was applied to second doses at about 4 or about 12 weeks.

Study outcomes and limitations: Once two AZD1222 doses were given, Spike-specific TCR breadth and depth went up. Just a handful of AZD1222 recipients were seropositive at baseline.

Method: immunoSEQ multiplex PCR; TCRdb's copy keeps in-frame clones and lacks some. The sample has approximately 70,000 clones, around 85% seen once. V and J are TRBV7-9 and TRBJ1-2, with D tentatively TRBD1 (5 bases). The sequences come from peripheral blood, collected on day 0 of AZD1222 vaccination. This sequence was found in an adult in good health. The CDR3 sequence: CASSDGRGLNYGYTF. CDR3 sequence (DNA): TGTGCCAGCAGCGACGGACGGGGACTTAACTATGGCTACACCTTC. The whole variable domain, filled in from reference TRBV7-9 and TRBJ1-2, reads DTGVSQNPRHKITKRGQNVTFRCDPISEHNRLYWYRQTLGQGPEFLTYFQNEAQLEKSRLLSDRFSAERPKGSFSTLEIQRTEQGDSAMYLCASSDGRGLNYGYTFGSGTRLTVV.